This T cell receptor beta chain is from a study of OX40 agonist ivuxolimab in advanced cancers. Study overall: Ivuxolimab doses were 0.01, 0.1, 0.3, 1.5, 3 or 10 mg/kg every 2 weeks. Patients enrolled in dose escalation were diagnosed with hepatocellular carcinoma, melanoma, renal cell or head and neck cancer.

Regarding the study as a whole: Which antigen the expanded peripheral T cells recognized is unknown. The study observed clonal expansion of CD4+ and CD8+ blood T cells by week 6 at 0.1 to 3.0 mg/kg.

With respect to this clone: The target antigen is unknown.

Produced via immunoSEQ multiplex PCR; TCRdb's table is partial and in-frame only. This table has under 50,000 clones, around 87% appearing once. V lost 7 bases and J lost 2; bases outside the gene matches: 7. Germline lookup yields CDR1 SNHLY and CDR2 FYNNEI. This CDR3 region has 15 residues. This sequence joins TRBV2 and TRBJ2-5; 10 bases are a match to TRBD2. Sequences were derived from CD4+ or CD8+ T cells sorted from blood, sampled in a trial of the OX40 agonist ivuxolimab. This receptor was taken from an adult with an advanced solid tumor such as melanoma, head and neck, liver or kidney cancer. The CDR3 protein is CASKALAGTQETQYF. CDR3 sequence (DNA): TGTGCCAGCAAGGCACTAGCGGGGACTCAAGAGACCCAGTACTTC.